This TCR beta chain emerged from a study of cytomegalovirus exposure and HLA in healthy donors (dated 2017 in TCRdb). Describing the broader study: According to an earlier analysis of a few hundred of the donors, roughly 180 million T cells yielded 120 million or so unique TCR beta sequences and 276 Gb of sequence data. About 280 gigabases of sequencing data and tens of millions of unique TCR sequences were included in an early release covering about 700 HLA-typed donors. Among the roughly 370 genotyped donors, approximately 81% belonged to the genetic ancestry cluster associated with self-reported Caucasian donors. The study aimed to test whether signatures of past pathogen exposure could be identified by cataloging public T cell receptors. Using immunosequencing, the study profiled T cell repertoires from 666 subjects and related those repertoires to cytomegalovirus serostatus. A separate validation cohort of 100 to 150 different subjects was used in addition to the 666-subject first cohort. To predict cytomegalovirus infection status, the study brought together high-throughput TCR immunosequencing, statistical association of individual TCRs with disease status, and machine learning. In a later analysis, previously published TCR beta repertoires from 666 donors were re-analyzed and high-resolution HLA genotyping was added so that TCR occurrence patterns could be studied. In the later analysis, no new phenotypic data were used to find candidate immune exposures; instead, reliance was placed on TCR beta sequences and their occurrence across donors. An earlier analysis of some 500 of the donors applied high-throughput TCR beta sequencing to assess whether each TCR beta V gene segment acted as functional or pseudogenic. Donor age, sex, ethnicity and CMV serostatus were compiled alongside the repertoire data. A later genetic analysis used genome-wide SNP genotypes for about 65% of the roughly 670 donors, treating that subset as a discovery cohort. Every discovery cohort repertoire had been produced on one sequencing platform. Both class I and class II loci were covered by HLA typing, at four-digit resolution. The number of typed donors differed by locus: about 620-640 for A, B, C, DRB1 and DQB1; approximately 520 for DQA1; approximately 600 for DPA1; and 400 to 480 for DPB1. Because of strong linkage in the cohort, four or five DR-DQ haplotypes were treated as single units for association and clustering. Across approximately 420 genotyped donors of the cohort, an average of approximately 240,000 unique TCR beta nucleotide sequences per donor were sequenced, and 15% to 20% of those sequences were non-productive. The paper as a whole reports these results and caveats: Some IMGT-functional V segments, including TRBV6-2 and TRBV6-3, could not be told apart with the 87-base-pair reads, so those segments were excluded. Three of the identified cytomegalovirus-associated TCR beta chains were confirmed in vitro to be specific for cytomegalovirus antigens. A group of highly shared sequence variants was considered likely to be a technical artifact of the sequencing pipeline. When HLA alleles, especially DR and DQ, strongly co-occurred, attributing TCR associations to individual alleles was difficult. According to the authors, the approach could potentially be generalized to other disease states and immunological phenotypes. In this cohort, only TCR beta chains were sequenced, and detectable features were limited by the absence of alpha or paired-chain data. Correlated functional status among segregating V segments might be attributable to linkage disequilibrium, but an unknown experimental factor could not be ruled out. The only immune exposure information available for the cohort was CMV serostatus. In a later genetic analysis, a missense DCLRE1C variant was associated with V-gene and J-gene trimming of TCR beta chains, and the association was replicated in an independent cohort. A later analysis associated 16,951 TCR beta sequences with specific HLA alleles at a false discovery rate of 0.05. In a later analysis, TCR association rates were found to vary across HLA loci, with the most associated TCRs seen for DRB1 alleles and the fewest for HLA-C alleles. Presence/absence analyses assumed roughly uniform sequencing depth across donors, an assumption that may not hold. Compared with equally common non-associated chains, HLA-associated TCR beta chains in a later analysis were more clonally expanded and had lower generation probabilities. Seventeen rarely observed V segments, including chromosome 9 orphons, were excluded from the earlier analysis of a few hundred of the donors because counts were too low. In both the original and validation cohorts, the classifier was reported to diagnose cytomegalovirus status with high specificity and sensitivity. Several of the top co-occurrence clusters appeared to be linked to parvovirus B19, influenza, CMV and Epstein-Barr virus, according to a later analysis. Compared with the approximately 600-donor mean, donors in an Asian-associated ancestry cluster had fewer N-insertions in productive TCRs, according to a later genetic analysis. In the study, 150 to 200 TCR beta chains were listed as associated with cytomegalovirus. According to a later analysis, most CMV-associated TCR beta chains appeared to be HLA-restricted, and the HLA associations seemed to be driven largely by CMV exposure. HLA typing was unavailable for some donors at each locus, so association tests used only the typed subset. A further reported finding was that TCR beta sequences accurately predicted the HLA-A and HLA-B alleles for most subjects in the first cohort. Across donors, most TCR sequences were observed very rarely, whereas some public TCRs were present in many individuals. In an earlier analysis of about 550 of the donors, most TCR beta V segments were observed in productive rearrangements about 90% or about 30% of the time, broadly matching IMGT annotations.

Libraries were constructed by the immunoSEQ multiplex PCR assay. A mixture of 60 forward primers for TCR Vbeta segments and 13 reverse primers for TCR Jbeta segments was used in the multiplex PCR. A multiplex PCR assay on genomic DNA amplified the CDR3 region of rearranged TCR beta genes. On the Illumina HiSeq System, the amplified TCR beta libraries were sequenced as 87-base-pair reads. The paper's data handling went like this. In a later analysis, tens of millions of unique TCR beta chains were counted across the 650 to 700 repertoires, and around 10 million of these chains were shared by at least two donors. Raw reads were error-corrected and collapsed into unique sequences by a nearest-neighbor algorithm in which closely related sequences were merged to remove PCR and sequencing errors. To assign V, D and J gene segments, CDR3 sequences were aligned to IMGT reference sequences. Each retained sequence needed at least a six-nucleotide match to both a V gene segment and a J gene segment. A rearrangement was called productive if the CDR3 had no stop codons and remained in frame with V and J, and every other rearrangement was called non-productive. CDR3 was defined according to IMGT convention as the region running from the second conserved V-encoded cysteine to the conserved J-encoded phenylalanine. Sequences without an unambiguous match to a single V gene segment were excluded from the earlier analysis of over 500 of the donors. In an earlier analysis of 500 to 750 of the donors, V segments were called functional above 56.7% productive rearrangements and were called segregating when the between-donor standard deviation exceeded 5%. A statistical classification framework was built to diagnose cytomegalovirus status from the catalog of TCR beta chain sequences. V and J gene assignment, in a later analysis, came from comparing TCR nucleotide sequences with IMGT/GENE-DB human TR gene sequences. In a later analysis, CDR3 sequences and most-parsimonious VDJ recombination scenarios were assigned using the TCRdist pipeline. A later analysis defined each TCR beta chain by its CDR3 amino acid sequence plus V-gene family, and excluded reads lacking a unique V-gene family. To address suspected cross-contamination and a sequencing artifact, a later analysis removed 592 highly shared, low-generation-probability nucleotide sequences. A later analysis calculated a clonal expansion index for each public chain from normalized within-repertoire ranks of inferred template counts. Generation probabilities in a later analysis came from a VDJ recombination model fitted to out-of-frame rearrangements, and those results were checked against IGoR. A later analysis scored TCR-TCR, TCR-HLA and TCR-CMV co-occurrence with hypergeometric tests, applying a repertoire-size bias correction to TCR pairs. To estimate false discovery rates, a later analysis permuted the HLA or CMV assignments 20 times. In a later analysis, co-occurring TCRs were grouped using DBSCAN, and TCRdist sequence similarity was added for clustering within HLA-allele-positive subsets. Repertoires with fewer than 30,000 or more than 120,000 public chains, plus five repertoires with anomalous nucleotide sharing, were excluded from co-occurrence clustering. TCRdb re-hosts the immuneACCESS table, in-frame sequences only. Its copies lack some clones; in the studies checked, an unresolved V gene accounts for under half of them, and the cause for the rest is not known. V and J calls plus clone size are reproduced from that table; the DNA served to infer D and trimming. Within this sample are 95,000 to 120,000 clones, with about 61% of them counted one time only. The ten largest make up almost 8.5% of the sample.

The cohort was made up of roughly 670 healthy bone marrow donors. Cohort members were all nominally healthy when sampled, although unrecorded immune exposures were likely present. The donor tested CMV seropositive, placing the donor among the 290 or so seropositive members of the cohort. Every donor gave a peripheral blood sample, and the peripheral blood mononuclear cells from that sample were used for TCR beta sequencing. Genomic DNA was extracted from the blood cell samples with the Qiagen DNeasy Blood Extraction Kit. To note about this clone: Its antigen is currently not known. No per-base quality is available; no much larger clone lies one base away.

Based on the germline V gene, the CDR1 and CDR2 sequences are SGHRS and YFSETQ. From cysteine to phenylalanine, the CDR3 is 16 amino acids long. Of all the DNA, just the CDR3 is kept, 48 bases in frame from base 1. The sequence was obtained from a man between 18 and 35 years old in good health and CMV-seropositive. Rearrangement joined TRBV5-1 to TRBJ2-5; 8 central bases correspond to TRBD1. TRBJ2-7 explains the end of the DNA better; the J call may be wrong. The source material was PBMCs. The nucleotide sequence is TGCGCCAGCAGCTGGTCAAGGACAGGGTCTGTCTACGAGCAGTACTTC. Protein translation: CASSWSRTGSVYEQYF.